This T cell receptor (beta chain) was sequenced during a study of cytomegalovirus exposure and HLA in healthy donors. Amplification used 60 Vbeta primers and 13 Jbeta primers. Assay used: immunoSEQ multiplex PCR; TCRdb lists only in-frame clones, some missing. The sample carries about 160,000 clones, approximately 80% recorded once. Trimming took off 11 bases at V and 3 bases at J, with 18 bases between the two ends. CDR3 size: 14 residues. Germline V gene data show CDR1 as LNHDA and CDR2 as SQIVND (reference sequence). The genes are TRBV19 and TRBJ2-3, with D possibly matching TRBD2 (6 bases). This clonotype was sampled from a man aged 50 or older in good health and CMV-seropositive. Material: PBMCs. In nucleotides, the CDR3 is TGTGCCGACTCGGATGGGGCGGGAACAGATACGCAGTATTTT. As protein: CADSDGAGTDTQYF. Filled out from reference TRBV19 and TRBJ2-3, the complete variable domain reads DGGITQSPKYLFRKEGQNVTLSCEQNLNHDAMYWYRQDPGQGLRLIYYSQIVNDFQKGDIAEGYSVSREKKESFPLTVTSAQKNPTAFYLCADSDGAGTDTQYFGPGTRLTVL.